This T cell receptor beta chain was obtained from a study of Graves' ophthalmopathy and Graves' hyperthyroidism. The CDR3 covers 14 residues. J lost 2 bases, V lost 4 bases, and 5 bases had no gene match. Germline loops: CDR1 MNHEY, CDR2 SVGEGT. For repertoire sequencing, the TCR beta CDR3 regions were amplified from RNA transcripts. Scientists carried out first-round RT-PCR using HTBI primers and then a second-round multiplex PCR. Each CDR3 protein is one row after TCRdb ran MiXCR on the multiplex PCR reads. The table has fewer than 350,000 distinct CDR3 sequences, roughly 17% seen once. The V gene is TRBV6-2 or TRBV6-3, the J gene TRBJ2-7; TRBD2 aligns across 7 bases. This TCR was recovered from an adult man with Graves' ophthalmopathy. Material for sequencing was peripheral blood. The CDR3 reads CASSFAGVAYEQYF. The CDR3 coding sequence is TGTGCCAGCAGTTTTGCGGGGGTAGCCTACGAGCAGTACTTC.